The 5 T cell receptor beta chains below were found in one sample sequenced in a study of identical twins. TCRdb redid the calling of the 5' RACE reads with MiXCR, one entry per CDR3 protein. The sample carries under 250,000 distinct CDR3 sequences, approximately 11% recorded once. This same sample was also taken into another study, of yellow fever vaccine responses in identical twins.

The sample consisted of memory (CD45RO+) T cells sorted from blood. The origin of the receptors is a woman between 18 and 29 years old in good health.

This chain connects TRBV7-2 to TRBJ2-7, with 8 bases identical to TRBD2. The J segment lost 4 bases and the V segment lost 3 bases, leaving 5 bases of the junction unmatched. CDR1 and CDR2 from the germline V gene are SGHTA and FQGNSA. This CDR3 comprises 14 residues. The CDR3 reads CASSFVRGEYEQYF. The CDR3 DNA reads as TGTGCCAGCAGCTTCGTGCGGGGGGAATACGAGCAGTACTTC.

V usage is TRBV12-3 or TRBV12-4 and J usage is TRBJ1-2; 8 bases are shared with TRBD1. CDR3 length equals 14 residues. J was trimmed by 4 bases and V by 5 bases; bases with no gene match: 6. The CDR3 bases are TGTGCCAGCAGTATAGTAGGACAGGGCTATGGCTACACCTTC. Its protein is CASSIVGQGYGYTF.

The V gene is TRBV5-5, the J gene TRBJ1-3; 7 bases map to TRBD1. Germline V gene data show CDR1 as SGHKS and CDR2 as YYEKEE (reference sequence). V shed 0 bases and J 3 bases; nucleotides not matched to a gene: 9. This CDR3 has 17 amino acids. The CDR3 loop is CASSLGGLTGFGNTIYF. The CDR3 DNA reads as TGTGCCAGCAGCTTGGGCGGCCTGACAGGGTTTGGAAACACCATATATTTT.

This clonotype was detected only a few times. This chain connects TRBV28 to TRBJ1-6; no clear D. The CDR3 totals 13 residues. Germline lookup yields CDR1 MDHEN and CDR2 SYDVKM. Trimming shortened V by 6 bases and J by 15 bases, and 18 bases separated the two germline ends. The CDR3, as DNA: TGTGCCAGCAGCCCACGAAATGACAAAGACCTCCACTTT. Residues: CASSPRNDKDLHF.

A few counts support this clonotype. V usage is TRBV3-1 and J usage is TRBJ2-7, with a weak D call TRBD1 (5 bases). V lost 1 base and J 3 bases, leaving 13 bases between the germline ends. Germline V CDR1 and CDR2: LGHDT, YNNKEL (reference sequence). The CDR3 extends over 15 amino acids. CDR3 loop: CASSQAMKGIYEQYF. The CDR3 DNA is TGTGCCAGCAGCCAAGCTATGAAGGGGATCTACGAGCAGTACTTC.